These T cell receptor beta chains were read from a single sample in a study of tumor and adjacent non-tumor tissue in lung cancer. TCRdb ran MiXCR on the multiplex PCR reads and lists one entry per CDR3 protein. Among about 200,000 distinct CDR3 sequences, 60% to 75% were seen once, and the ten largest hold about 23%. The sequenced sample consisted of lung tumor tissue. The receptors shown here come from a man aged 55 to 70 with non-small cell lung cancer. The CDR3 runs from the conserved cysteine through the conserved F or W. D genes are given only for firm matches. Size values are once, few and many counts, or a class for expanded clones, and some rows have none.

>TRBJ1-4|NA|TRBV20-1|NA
TGCAGTGCTATTTCGGGGATTAATGAAAAACCGTTTTTT
CSAISGINEKPFF
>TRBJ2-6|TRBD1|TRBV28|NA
TGTGCCAGCAGGACAGGGGGCTCTGGGGCCAACGTCCTGACTTTC
CASRTGGSGANVLTF
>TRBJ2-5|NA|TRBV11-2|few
TGTGCCAGTAGCTCCACAAGGGGGGGGACAAAGGAGACCCAGTACTTC
CASSSTRGGTKETQYF
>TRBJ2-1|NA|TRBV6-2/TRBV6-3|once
TGTGCCAGCAATGGCGGCCCCTCCTACAATGGGCAGTTCTTC
CASNGGPSYNGQFF
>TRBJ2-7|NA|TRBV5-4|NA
TGTGCCAGCAGCATTGGAGGGGCTATCTACGAGCAGTACTTC
CASSIGGAIYEQYF
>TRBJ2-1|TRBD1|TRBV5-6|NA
TGTGCCAGCAGCTTGGACGCGACAGGGGCCTACGGTGTGCAGTTCTTC
CASSLDATGAYGVQFF
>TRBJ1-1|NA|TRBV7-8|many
TGTGCCAGCAGCTTAGTGCAGGGCGGCACTGAAGCTTTCTTT
CASSLVQGGTEAFF
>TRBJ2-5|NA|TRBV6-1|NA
TGTGCCAGCATAACGTGGGGGGTAAAAGAGACCCAGTACTTC
CASITWGVKETQYF
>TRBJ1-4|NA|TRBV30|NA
TGTGCCTGGAATCGGGCGGGGGAACTGTTTTTT
CAWNRAGELFF
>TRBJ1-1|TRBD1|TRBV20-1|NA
TGCAATGCGATAAAACAGGGGTTGGTTACTGAAGCTTTCTTT
CNAIKQGLVTEAFF
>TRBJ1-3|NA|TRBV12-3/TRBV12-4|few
TGTGCCAACAGGGAGACATCGAGCTCTGGAAACACCATATATTTT
CANRETSSSGNTIYF
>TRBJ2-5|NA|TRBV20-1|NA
TGCAGTGCTAGAGATCGGACCCTCGGGGGAGAGACCCGGTACTTC
CSARDRTLGGETRYF
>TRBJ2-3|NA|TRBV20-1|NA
TGCAGTGTTCCACGGAAGAGATCCACAGATACGCAGTATTTT
CSVPRKRSTDTQYF
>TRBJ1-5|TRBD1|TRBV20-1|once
TGCAGTGCTCGGGACAGCTTTAGCATTCAGCTCCAGCATTTT
CSARDSFSIQLQHF
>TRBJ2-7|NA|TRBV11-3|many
TGTGCCAGCAGCCTTTCTAACGAGCAGTACTTC
CASSLSNEQYF